The next 17 T cell receptor beta chains were all read from a single sample in a study of memory B cells and T cells in multiple sclerosis. TCRdb keeps only in-frame clones here, not all; method: immunoSEQ multiplex PCR. Of more than 12,000 clones listed, around 63% are singletons. Material: memory (CD45RO+) CD4+ T cells from blood. All receptors derive from a human donor with multiple sclerosis.

This chain connects TRBV15 to TRBJ2-3, with 7 bases that match TRBD2. The germline V gene encodes CDR1 LNHNV and CDR2 YYDKDF (reference sequence). This CDR3 comprises 16 residues. Trimming at V came to 0 bases and at J to 4 bases, leaving 7 bases not matched to a gene. The CDR3 nucleotides read TGTGCCACCAGCAGAGATGTCCTAGCGGCGGCAGATACGCAGTATTTT. Protein: CATSRDVLAAADTQYF.

This chain connects TRBV5-1 to TRBJ1-2; D is undetermined. Germline loops: CDR1 SGHRS, CDR2 YFSETQ. The V and J ends lost 2 bases and 4 bases respectively, with 9 bases between them. This CDR3 contains 13 residues. CDR3 in amino acids: CASSLQMGYGYTF. The CDR3 DNA reads as TGCGCCAGCAGCTTACAGATGGGCTATGGCTACACCTTC. Full variable domain (remainder filled in from reference TRBV5-1 and TRBJ1-2): KAGVTQTPRYLIKTRGQQVTLSCSPISGHRSVSWYQQTPGQGLQFLFEYFSETQRNKGNFPGRFSGRQFSNSRSEMNVSTLELGDSALYLCASSLQMGYGYTFGSGTRLTVV.

The chain joins TRBV5-1 to TRBJ2-3, with 8 positions matching TRBD1. This CDR3 contains 16 residues. V lost 2 bases to trimming and J lost 4 bases; unmatched junction nucleotides: 9. From germline, CDR1 is SGHRS and CDR2 YFSETQ. CDR3 sequence (DNA): TGCGCCAGCAGCTTACTAGGACAGGGTCCCCCAGATACGCAGTATTTT. Protein: CASSLLGQGPPDTQYF.

The chain recombines TRBV11-2 with TRBJ2-2; 7 nucleotides align to TRBD1. Per germline, CDR1 SGHAT and CDR2 FQNNGV. V gave up 4 bases and J gave up 1 base; unmatched junction bases: 0. The CDR3 is 14 amino acids. The DNA for the CDR3 is TGTGCCAGCAGCTGGACAGGGAACACCGGGGAGCTGTTTTTT. Amino acids: CASSWTGNTGELFF.

The sample holds one count of this clone. This chain links TRBV29-1 with TRBJ1-5; possibly TRBD1 for D (5 bases). The CDR3 runs to 13 residues. Germline V gives CDR1 SQVTM, CDR2 ANQGSEA. Trimming pared 2 bases from V and 7 bases from J, leaving 12 bases between. CDR3: CSVELGEGQPQHF. In DNA, the CDR3 is TGCAGCGTTGAATTGGGGGAGGGGCAGCCCCAGCATTTT.

Only a few counts were recorded for this clone. This sequence joins TRBV14 and TRBJ1-3; TRBD1 aligns across 8 bases. V lost 4 bases, J lost 8 bases, and 7 bases stayed unmatched. Per the germline V gene, CDR1 is SGHDN and CDR2 is FVKESK. The CDR3 has 14 amino acids. The CDR3 DNA sequence: TGTGCCAGCAGCCGCGCCCTACAGGGGGACACCATATATTTT. It is translated as CASSRALQGDTIYF.

The chain employs TRBV29-1 and TRBJ1-1; 10 nucleotides match TRBD1. CDR1 and CDR2 (germline): SQVTM, ANQGSEA. This CDR3 is 12 amino acids long. V dropped 7 bases and J dropped 5; count of bases not matched to a gene: 4. Here the CDR3 DNA reads TGCAGCGCCGGACAGGGGGGAACTGAAGCTTTCTTT. Amino acids: CSAGQGGTEAFF.

This chain connects TRBV5-1 to TRBJ1-1; 8 bases line up with TRBD1. The CDR3 runs 14 residues. Germline V CDR1 and CDR2: SGHRS, YFSETQ. Unmatched junction bases numbered 6, after V lost 4 bases and J lost 4 bases. The CDR3 sequence: CASSAQGGPTEAFF. CDR3 DNA sequence: TGCGCCAGCAGCGCACAGGGGGGGCCCACTGAAGCTTTCTTT. Based on the CDR3 plus reference TRBV5-1 and TRBJ1-1, the full variable domain is KAGVTQTPRYLIKTRGQQVTLSCSPISGHRSVSWYQQTPGQGLQFLFEYFSETQRNKGNFPGRFSGRQFSNSRSEMNVSTLELGDSALYLCASSAQGGPTEAFFGQGTRLTVV.

By share of the sample, this clone is medium-sized. The chain carries TRBV5-1 and TRBJ2-5; maybe TRBD2 (6 bases). The CDR3 is made up of 12 amino acids. Germline V gene data show CDR1 as SGHRS and CDR2 as YFSETQ. V lost 5 bases, J lost 4 bases, and 9 bases lay in between. DNA for the CDR3: TGCGCCAGCAGGCTGGAGGGAGAGACCCAGTACTTC. The encoded protein is CASRLEGETQYF.

CDR3 residues: CAWGDRGRVLTGANVLTF. CDR3 bases: TGTGCCTGGGGCGACAGGGGGCGCGTACTAACTGGGGCCAACGTCCTGACTTTC. The chain couples TRBV30 to TRBJ2-6, with TRBD1 matching 10 bases. This CDR3 has 18 amino acids. Germline V gene sequence: CDR1 GTSNPN, CDR2 SVGIG (reference sequence). The V segment lost 5 bases and the J segment 2 bases; nucleotides outside the gene matches: 12.

This clone was recorded only once. The J gene is TRBJ1-1, the V gene TRBV20-1; 8 positions agree with TRBD1. Trimming took 7 bases from V and 11 from J; bases not matched to a gene: 9. The germline V gene has CDR1 DFQATT and CDR2 SNEGSKA (reference sequence). CDR3 length equals 11 residues. The CDR3 sequence is CSVGETGGAFF. DNA for the CDR3: TGCAGTGTCGGGGAAACAGGGGGTGCTTTCTTT.

The chain carries TRBV7-6 and TRBJ2-7; 8 bases align to TRBD2. Unmatched junction bases numbered 7, after V lost 5 bases and J lost 4 bases. Germline values: CDR1 SGHVS, CDR2 FNYEAQ. The CDR3 contains 14 residues. CDR3: CASSDSGVRYEQYF. The CDR3 DNA follows: TGTGCCAGCAGCGATAGCGGGGTTCGATACGAGCAGTACTTC.

The chain uses TRBV5-1 and TRBJ2-1, with TRBD2 matching 10 bases. The CDR3 is 15 residues long. Germline V CDR1 and CDR2: SGHRS, YFSETQ. V trimming: 4 bases; J trimming: 7 bases; junction bases outside the gene matches: 8. The CDR3 nucleotides are TGCGCCAGCAGCCCTCACAGCGGGGGGGAAAATGAGCAGTTCTTC. It specifies CASSPHSGGENEQFF. The complete variable domain, with remaining parts taken from reference TRBV5-1 and TRBJ2-1, reads KAGVTQTPRYLIKTRGQQVTLSCSPISGHRSVSWYQQTPGQGLQFLFEYFSETQRNKGNFPGRFSGRQFSNSRSEMNVSTLELGDSALYLCASSPHSGGENEQFFGPGTRLTVL.

This CDR3 reads CASSLGDRLDWSGGYTF. The CDR3 DNA reads TGCGCCAGCAGCTTGGGGGACAGGCTTGACTGGTCAGGCGGCTACACCTTC. The genes are TRBV5-1 and TRBJ1-2; the match to TRBD1 covers 8 bases. Unmatched junction bases numbered 15, after V lost 0 bases and J lost 8 bases. The germline CDR1 and CDR2 sequences are SGHRS and YFSETQ. The CDR3 consists of 17 residues.

This clone was seen a single time. V is TRBV28 and J is TRBJ1-1, with D maybe TRBD1 (5 bases). The V end lost 8 bases, the J end lost 2 bases, and 9 bases lay between the germline ends. CDR1 and CDR2 (germline): MDHEN, SYDVKM. There are 12 residues in the CDR3. The CDR3 loop is CASRGVNTEAFF. The CDR3 DNA reads TGTGCCAGCCGGGGGGTTAACACTGAAGCTTTCTTT.

The chain combines TRBV5-6 with TRBJ1-3; possibly TRBD1 for D (5 bases). Germline V gene sequence: CDR1 SGHDT, CDR2 YYEEEE. The CDR3 consists of 16 residues. Trimming took 4 bases from V and 1 from J, leaving 15 bases between them. The CDR3 sequence is CASSPPHTGSGNTIYF. The DNA of the CDR3 is TGTGCCAGCAGCCCACCTCATACAGGATCTGGAAACACCATATATTTT.

Concerning this clone: The sample holds other DNA sequences that translate to the same CDR3. This chain uses TRBV18 with TRBJ2-3; unclear D gene. V gave up 1 base and J gave up 0 bases, with 8 bases separating them. The CDR3 totals 15 residues. The germline gives CDR1 KGHSH, CDR2 LQKENI. CDR3 in amino acids: CASSPLTASTDTQYF. The CDR3 DNA is TGTGCCAGCTCACCACTTACAGCTAGCACAGATACGCAGTATTTT.